This paragraph covers one T cell receptor beta chain sequence. Its antigen is as yet unknown. TCRdb's copy holds only in-frame clones and misses some; the assay was immunoSEQ multiplex PCR. The sample consists of more than 150,000 clones, over 90% of them appearing once. The data are from a study of T cell responses to AZD1222 COVID-19 vaccine. The study pooled second doses at about 4 or about 12 weeks. V shed 4 bases and J shed 8 bases, with 18 bases lying between them. CDR1 is SEHNR and CDR2 is FQNEAQ in the germline V gene (reference sequence). The CDR3 consists of 15 residues. Overall study findings and caveats: In all cases, repertoires were sampled only after the peak T cell response. Rises in breadth and depth of Spike-specific TCRs came after two AZD1222 doses. White British donors predominated, females outnumbered males, and clonal diversity was possibly underestimated.

The sequences come from peripheral blood, collected 28 days after the second AZD1222 dose. The TCR comes from an adult who received the AZD1222 COVID-19 vaccine. The gene calls are TRBV7-9 and TRBJ2-1; D call uncertain. CDR3 in DNA: TGTGCCAGCAGCTACCTTGGTAGCACCTCGGATGAGCAGTTCTTC. Translated, it gives CASSYLGSTSDEQFF.